A single T cell receptor beta chain is shown here with its context. Its cognate antigen is unknown. These data belong to a study of T cells after yellow fever vaccination. The study's findings and limits: Only a minor proportion of clonotypes was detected across both CD4 and CD8 compartments. The booster response re-showed most primary clones: 96% CD4, approximately 85% CD8.

MiXCR was run by TCRdb on the 5' RACE reads, yielding one entry per CDR3 protein. Of 300,000 to 350,000 distinct CDR3 sequences in the sample, about 4% were seen once. CDR1 SGHRS and CDR2 YFSETQ come from the germline V gene. CDR3 length equals 16 residues. The V segment lost 4 bases and the J segment 8 bases; nucleotides outside the gene matches: 12. The chain links TRBV5-1 to TRBJ1-6, with 7 bases aligning to TRBD1. The TCR sequence derives from a man in his late teens or twenties who received the YFV17D yellow fever vaccine. Sequenced here: PBMCs, sampled 5 days after the yellow fever booster vaccination. CDR3: CASSPWKQGLDSPLHF. The CDR3 DNA sequence: TGCGCCAGCAGCCCGTGGAAACAGGGGCTCGATTCACCCCTCCACTTT.